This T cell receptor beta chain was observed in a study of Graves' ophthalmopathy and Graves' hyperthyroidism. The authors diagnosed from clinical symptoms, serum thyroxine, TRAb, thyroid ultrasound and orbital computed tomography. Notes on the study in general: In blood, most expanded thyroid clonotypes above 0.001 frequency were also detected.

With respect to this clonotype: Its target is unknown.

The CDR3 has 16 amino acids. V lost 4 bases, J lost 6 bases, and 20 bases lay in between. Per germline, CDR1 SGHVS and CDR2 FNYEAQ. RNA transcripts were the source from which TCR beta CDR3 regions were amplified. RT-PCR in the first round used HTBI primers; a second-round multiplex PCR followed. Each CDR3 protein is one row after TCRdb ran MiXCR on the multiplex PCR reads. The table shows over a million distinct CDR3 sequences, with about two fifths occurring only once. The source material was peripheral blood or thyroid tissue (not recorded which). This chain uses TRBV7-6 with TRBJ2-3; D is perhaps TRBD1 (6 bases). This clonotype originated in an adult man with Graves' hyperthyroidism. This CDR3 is CASSSLTGWNPDTQYF. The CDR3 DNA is TGTGCCAGCAGCTCCTTGACAGGCTGGAATCCTGATACGCAGTATTTT.